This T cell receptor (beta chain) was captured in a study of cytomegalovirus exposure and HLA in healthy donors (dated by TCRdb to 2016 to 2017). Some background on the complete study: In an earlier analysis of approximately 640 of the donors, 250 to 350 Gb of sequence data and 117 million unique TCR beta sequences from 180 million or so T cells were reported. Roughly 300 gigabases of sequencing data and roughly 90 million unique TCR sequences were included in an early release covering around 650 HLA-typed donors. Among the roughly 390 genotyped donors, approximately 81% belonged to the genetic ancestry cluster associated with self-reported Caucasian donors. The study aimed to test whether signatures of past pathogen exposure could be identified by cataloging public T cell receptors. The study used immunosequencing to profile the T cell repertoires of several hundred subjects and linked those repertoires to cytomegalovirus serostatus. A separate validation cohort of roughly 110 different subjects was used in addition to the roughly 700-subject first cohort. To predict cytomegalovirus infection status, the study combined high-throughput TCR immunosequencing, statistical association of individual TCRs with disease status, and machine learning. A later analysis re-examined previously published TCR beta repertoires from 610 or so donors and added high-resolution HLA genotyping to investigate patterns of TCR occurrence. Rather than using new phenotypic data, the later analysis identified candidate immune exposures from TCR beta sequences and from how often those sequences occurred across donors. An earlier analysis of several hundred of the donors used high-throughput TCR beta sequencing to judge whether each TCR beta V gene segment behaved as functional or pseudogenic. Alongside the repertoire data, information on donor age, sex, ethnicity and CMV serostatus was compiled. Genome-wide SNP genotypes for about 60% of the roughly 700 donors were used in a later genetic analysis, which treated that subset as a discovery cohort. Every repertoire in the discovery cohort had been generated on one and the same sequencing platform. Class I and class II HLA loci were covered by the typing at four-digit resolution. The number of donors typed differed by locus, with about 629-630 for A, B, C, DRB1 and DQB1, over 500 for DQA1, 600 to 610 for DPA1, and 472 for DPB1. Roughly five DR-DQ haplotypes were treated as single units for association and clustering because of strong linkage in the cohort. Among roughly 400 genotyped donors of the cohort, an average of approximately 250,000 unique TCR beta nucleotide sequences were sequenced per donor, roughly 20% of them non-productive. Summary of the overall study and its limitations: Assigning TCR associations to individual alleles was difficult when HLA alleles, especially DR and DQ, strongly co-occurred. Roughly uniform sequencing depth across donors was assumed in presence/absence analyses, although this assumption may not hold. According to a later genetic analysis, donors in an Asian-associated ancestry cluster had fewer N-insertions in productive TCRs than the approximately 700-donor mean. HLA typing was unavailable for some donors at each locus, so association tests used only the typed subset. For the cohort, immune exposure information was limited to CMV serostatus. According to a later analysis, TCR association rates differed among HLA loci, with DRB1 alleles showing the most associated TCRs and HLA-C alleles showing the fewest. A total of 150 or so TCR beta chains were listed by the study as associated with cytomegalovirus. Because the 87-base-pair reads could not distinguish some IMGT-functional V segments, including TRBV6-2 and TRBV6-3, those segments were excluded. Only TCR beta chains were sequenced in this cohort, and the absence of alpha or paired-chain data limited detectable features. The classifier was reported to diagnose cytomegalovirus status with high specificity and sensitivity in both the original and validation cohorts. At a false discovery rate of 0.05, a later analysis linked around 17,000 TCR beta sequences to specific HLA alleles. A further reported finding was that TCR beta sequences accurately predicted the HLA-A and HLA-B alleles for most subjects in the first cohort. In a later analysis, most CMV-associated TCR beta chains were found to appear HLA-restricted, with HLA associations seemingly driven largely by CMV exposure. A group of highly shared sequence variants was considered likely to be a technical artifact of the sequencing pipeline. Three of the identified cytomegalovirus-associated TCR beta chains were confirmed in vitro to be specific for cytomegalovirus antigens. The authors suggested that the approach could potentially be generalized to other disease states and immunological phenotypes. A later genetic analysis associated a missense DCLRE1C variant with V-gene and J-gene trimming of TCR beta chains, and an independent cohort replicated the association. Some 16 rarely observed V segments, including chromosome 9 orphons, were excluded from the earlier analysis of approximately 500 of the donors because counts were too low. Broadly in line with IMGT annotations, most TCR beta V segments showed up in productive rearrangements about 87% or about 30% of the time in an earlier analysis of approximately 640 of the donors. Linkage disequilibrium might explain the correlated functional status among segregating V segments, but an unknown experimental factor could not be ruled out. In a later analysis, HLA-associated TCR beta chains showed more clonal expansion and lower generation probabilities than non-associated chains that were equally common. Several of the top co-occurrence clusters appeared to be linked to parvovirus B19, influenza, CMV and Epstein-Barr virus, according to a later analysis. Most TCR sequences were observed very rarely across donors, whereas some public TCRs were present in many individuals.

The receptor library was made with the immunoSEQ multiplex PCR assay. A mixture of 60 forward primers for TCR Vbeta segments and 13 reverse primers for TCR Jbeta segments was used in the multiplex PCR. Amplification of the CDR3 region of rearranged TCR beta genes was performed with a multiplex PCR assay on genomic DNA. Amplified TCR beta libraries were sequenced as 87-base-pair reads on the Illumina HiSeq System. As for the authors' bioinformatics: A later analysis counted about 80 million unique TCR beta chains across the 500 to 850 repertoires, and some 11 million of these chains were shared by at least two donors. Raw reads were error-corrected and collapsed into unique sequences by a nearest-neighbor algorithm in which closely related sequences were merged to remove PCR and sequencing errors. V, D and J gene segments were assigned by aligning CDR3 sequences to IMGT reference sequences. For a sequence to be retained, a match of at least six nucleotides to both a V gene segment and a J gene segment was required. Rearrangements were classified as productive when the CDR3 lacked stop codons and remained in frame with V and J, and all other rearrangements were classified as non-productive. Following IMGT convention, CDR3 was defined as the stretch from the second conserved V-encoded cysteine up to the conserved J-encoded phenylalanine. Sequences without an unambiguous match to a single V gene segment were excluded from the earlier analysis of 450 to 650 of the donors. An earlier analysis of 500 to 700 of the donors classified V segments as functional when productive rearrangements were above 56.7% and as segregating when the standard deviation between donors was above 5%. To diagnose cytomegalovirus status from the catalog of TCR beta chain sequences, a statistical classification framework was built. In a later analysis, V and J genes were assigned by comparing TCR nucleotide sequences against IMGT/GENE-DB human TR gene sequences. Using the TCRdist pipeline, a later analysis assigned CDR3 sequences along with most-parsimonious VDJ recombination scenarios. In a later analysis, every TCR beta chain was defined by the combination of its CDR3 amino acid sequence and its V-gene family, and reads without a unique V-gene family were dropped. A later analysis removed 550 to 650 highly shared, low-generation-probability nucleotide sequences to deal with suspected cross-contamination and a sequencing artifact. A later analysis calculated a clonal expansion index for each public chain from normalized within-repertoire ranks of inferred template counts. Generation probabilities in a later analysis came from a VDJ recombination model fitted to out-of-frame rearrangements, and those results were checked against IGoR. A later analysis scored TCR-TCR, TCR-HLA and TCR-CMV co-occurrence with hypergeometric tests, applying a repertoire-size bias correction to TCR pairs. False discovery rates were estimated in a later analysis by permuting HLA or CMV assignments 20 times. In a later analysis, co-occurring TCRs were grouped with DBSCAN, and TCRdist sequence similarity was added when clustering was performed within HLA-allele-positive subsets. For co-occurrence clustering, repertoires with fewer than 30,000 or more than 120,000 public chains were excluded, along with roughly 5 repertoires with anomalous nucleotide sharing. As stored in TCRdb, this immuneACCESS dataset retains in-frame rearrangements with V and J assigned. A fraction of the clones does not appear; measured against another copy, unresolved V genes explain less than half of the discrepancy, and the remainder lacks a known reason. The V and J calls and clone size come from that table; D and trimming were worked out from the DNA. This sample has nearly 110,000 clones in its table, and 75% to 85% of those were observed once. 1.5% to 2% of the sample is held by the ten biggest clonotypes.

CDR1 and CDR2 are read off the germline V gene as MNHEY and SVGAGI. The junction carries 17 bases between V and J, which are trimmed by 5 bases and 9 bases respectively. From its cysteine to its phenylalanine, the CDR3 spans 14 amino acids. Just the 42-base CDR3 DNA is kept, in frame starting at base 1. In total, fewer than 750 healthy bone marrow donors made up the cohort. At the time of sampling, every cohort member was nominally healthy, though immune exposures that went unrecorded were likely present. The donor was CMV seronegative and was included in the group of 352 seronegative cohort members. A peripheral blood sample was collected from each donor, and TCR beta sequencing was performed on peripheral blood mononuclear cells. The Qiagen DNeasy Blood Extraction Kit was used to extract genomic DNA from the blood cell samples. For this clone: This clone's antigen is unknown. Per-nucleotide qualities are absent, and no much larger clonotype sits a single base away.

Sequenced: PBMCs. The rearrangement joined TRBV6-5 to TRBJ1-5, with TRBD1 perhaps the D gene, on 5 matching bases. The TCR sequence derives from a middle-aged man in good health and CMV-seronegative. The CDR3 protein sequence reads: CASSGAGHKGPQHF. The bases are TGTGCCAGCAGTGGAGCAGGGCATAAGGGGCCCCAGCATTTT.